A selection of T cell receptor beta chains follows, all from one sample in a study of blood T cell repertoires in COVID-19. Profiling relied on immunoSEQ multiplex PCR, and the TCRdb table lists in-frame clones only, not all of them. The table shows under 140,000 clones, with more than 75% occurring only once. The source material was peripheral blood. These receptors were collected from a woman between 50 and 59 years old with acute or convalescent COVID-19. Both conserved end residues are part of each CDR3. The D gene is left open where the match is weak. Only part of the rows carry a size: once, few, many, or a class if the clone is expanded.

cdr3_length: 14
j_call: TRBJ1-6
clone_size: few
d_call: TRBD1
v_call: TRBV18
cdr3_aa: CASSPPGQISPLHF
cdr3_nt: TGTGCCAGCTCACCACCGGGACAGATTTCACCCCTCCACTTT

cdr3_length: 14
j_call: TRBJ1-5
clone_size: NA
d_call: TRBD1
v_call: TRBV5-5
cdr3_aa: CASSPGQGGEPQHF
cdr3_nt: TGTGCCAGCAGCCCAGGACAGGGAGGAGAACCCCAGCATTTT

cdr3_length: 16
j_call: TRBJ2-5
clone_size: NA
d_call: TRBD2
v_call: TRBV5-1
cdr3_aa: CASSGLAGGPEETQYF
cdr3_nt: TGCGCCAGCAGCGGACTAGCGGGAGGGCCAGAAGAGACCCAGTACTTC

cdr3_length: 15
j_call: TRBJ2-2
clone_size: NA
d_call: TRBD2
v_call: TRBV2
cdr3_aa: CASRVTAGDTGELFF
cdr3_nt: TGTGCCAGCAGGGTGACGGCGGGAGACACCGGGGAGCTGTTTTTT

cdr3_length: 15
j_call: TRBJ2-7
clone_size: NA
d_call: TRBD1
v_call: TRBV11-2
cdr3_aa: CASSLVGTGRHEQYF
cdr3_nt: TGTGCCAGCAGCTTAGTTGGGACAGGGCGGCACGAGCAGTACTTC

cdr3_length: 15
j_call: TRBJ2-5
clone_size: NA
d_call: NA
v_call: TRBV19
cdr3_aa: CASSMRGGLQETQYF
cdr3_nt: TGTGCCAGTAGTATGCGGGGCGGATTACAAGAGACCCAGTACTTC

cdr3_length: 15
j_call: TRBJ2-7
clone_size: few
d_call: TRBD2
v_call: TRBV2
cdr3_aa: CASSEHSGRSYEQYF
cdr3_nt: TGTGCCAGCAGTGAACATAGCGGGAGATCCTACGAGCAGTACTTC

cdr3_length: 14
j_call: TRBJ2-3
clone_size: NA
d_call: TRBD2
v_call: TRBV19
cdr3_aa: CASTSASGTDTQYF
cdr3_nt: TGTGCCAGTACGTCGGCTAGCGGAACAGATACGCAGTATTTT

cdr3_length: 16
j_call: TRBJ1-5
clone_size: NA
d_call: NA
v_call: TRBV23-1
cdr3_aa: CASSQSEQAHNQPQHF
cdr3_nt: TGCGCCAGCAGTCAATCAGAACAGGCCCACAATCAGCCCCAGCATTTT

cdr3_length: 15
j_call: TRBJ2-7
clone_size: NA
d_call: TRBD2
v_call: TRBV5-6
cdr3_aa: CASSRTSGGSYEQYF
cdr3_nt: TGTGCCAGCAGCCGGACTAGCGGAGGATCCTACGAGCAGTACTTC

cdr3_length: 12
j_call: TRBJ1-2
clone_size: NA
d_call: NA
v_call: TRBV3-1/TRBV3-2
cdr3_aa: CASSSIVYGYTF
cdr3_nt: TGTGCCAGCAGTTCAATAGTCTATGGCTACACCTTC

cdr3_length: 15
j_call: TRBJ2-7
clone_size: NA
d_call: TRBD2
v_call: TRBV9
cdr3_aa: CASSPPVAGTYEQYF
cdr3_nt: TGTGCCAGCAGCCCCCCCGTAGCGGGAACCTACGAGCAGTACTTC

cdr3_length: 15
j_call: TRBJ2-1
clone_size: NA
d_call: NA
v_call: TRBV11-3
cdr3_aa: CASSLDRSRLNEQFF
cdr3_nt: TGTGCCAGCAGCTTAGACAGGTCACGGCTCAATGAGCAGTTCTTC

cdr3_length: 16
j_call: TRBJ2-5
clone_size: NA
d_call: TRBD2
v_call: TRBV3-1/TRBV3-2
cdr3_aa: CASSPGGGRAQETQYF
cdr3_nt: TGTGCCAGCAGCCCGGGGGGAGGACGGGCGCAAGAGACCCAGTACTTC

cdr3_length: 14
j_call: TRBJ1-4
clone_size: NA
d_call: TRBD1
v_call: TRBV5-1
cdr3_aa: CASSPGTGVEKLFF
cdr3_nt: TGCGCCAGCAGTCCCGGGACAGGGGTCGAAAAACTGTTTTTT

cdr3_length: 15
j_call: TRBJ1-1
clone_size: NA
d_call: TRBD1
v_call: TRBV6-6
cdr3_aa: CASRAPGQGGTEAFF
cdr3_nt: TGTGCCAGCAGAGCCCCTGGACAGGGGGGCACTGAAGCTTTCTTT

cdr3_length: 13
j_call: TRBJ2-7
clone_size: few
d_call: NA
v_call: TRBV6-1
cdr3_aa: CASSEGARYEQYF
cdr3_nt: TGTGCCAGCAGTGAAGGGGCCCGTTACGAGCAGTACTTC

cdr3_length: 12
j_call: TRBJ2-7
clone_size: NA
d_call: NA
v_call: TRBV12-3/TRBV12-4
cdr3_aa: CASSIPGAEQYF
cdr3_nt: TGTGCCAGCAGTATACCAGGGGCCGAGCAGTACTTC

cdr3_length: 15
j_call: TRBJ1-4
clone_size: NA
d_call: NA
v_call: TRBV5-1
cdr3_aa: CASSPSGVANEKLFF
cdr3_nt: TGCGCCAGCAGCCCGTCAGGGGTGGCTAATGAAAAACTGTTTTTT

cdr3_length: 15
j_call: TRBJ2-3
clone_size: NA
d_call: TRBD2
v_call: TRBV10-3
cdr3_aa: CAISSGLAGADTQYF
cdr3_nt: TGTGCCATCAGTTCGGGACTAGCGGGCGCAGATACGCAGTATTTT

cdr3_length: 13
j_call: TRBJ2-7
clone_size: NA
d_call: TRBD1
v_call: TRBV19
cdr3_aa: CASRDRGNNEQYF
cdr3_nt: TGTGCCAGCCGGGACAGGGGAAATAACGAGCAGTACTTC